This TCR beta chain was sequenced for a study of shared clonotypes between healthy human individuals (dated by TCRdb to between 2020 and 2021). Study-level background: Three men and two women, aged 18 to 49 years, made up the cohort. For each donor, CD4 naive and CD4 memory were each given three plates, CD8 naive was given two plates, and CD8 memory was given one plate. Blood TCR repertoires of roughly 5 healthy adults were deeply sequenced to estimate repertoire size and the extent of clonotype sharing between individuals. Libraries were prepared and TCR repertoires were sequenced by different laboratories using diverse techniques, in order to increase sequencing depth and limit assay-specific biases. Per donor, leukapheresis produced somewhere between about 0.9 and 9 billion PBMCs. What the research found in general, with its limitations: Because the study included only a small number of donors, the genetic and exposure-history diversity represented was limited. About 4.5% of naive CD4, around 3.5% of naive CD8, 2.3% of memory CD4, and 0.4% of memory CD8 clonotypes were shared across several donors. Larger estimated clonotype richness was generally found for naive subsets than for memory subsets. Sampling was restricted to blood, and TCR repertoires in tissues likely differ from the TCR repertoires found in blood. Rarefaction of sorted-subset datasets indicated incomplete sequencing despite the large sequencing depth. Based on pairwise subsampling, the degree of clonotype sharing among donors was expected to be affected by sequencing depth. Higher generation probabilities were observed for clonotypes shared by all four sorted-subset donors than for non-shared clonotypes.

CDR1 and CDR2, looked up from the germline V gene, are MDHEN and SYDVKM. Spanning cysteine to phenylalanine, the CDR3 consists of 14 amino acids. CDR3 DNA only is kept here, 42 bases in frame from base 1. V is clipped by 2 bases and J by 1 base, and the sequence between their germline boundaries is 8 bases long. The donors were healthy, HIV-negative adults with no recently reported acute infections or vaccinations. All donors were Caucasian adults living in Nashville, Tennessee, USA. CD4+ T cells were enriched by magnetic negative selection, after which naive cells were positively selected on CD45RA and the negative fraction was taken as the memory subset. After blood collection by leukapheresis, PBMCs were isolated using Ficoll-Histopaque density gradient centrifugation and then cryopreserved in the vapor phase of liquid nitrogen. Purity and quantity of every magnetically sorted T cell population were checked by analytical flow cytometry. From each sorted fraction, genomic DNA was isolated and quantified by UV absorbance on a Nanodrop 2000c.

Using the deep immunoSEQ assay, multiplex PCR amplified TCR CDR3 regions from genomic DNA. For each cell subset, the extracted genomic DNA was distributed evenly across all wells of several immunoSEQ 96-well plates, and each plate served as one replicate. For sorted subsets, each replicate PCR was loaded with roughly 200 ng genomic DNA, equivalent to some 31,000 T cell genomes. Purified libraries were quantified with a Qubit 3.0 fluorometer, sized on a Bioanalyzer 2100, and re-quantified with the KAPA Library Quantification kit. Every immunoSEQ 96-well plate was sequenced on a dedicated single-read 150-cycle Illumina NextSeq 550 flow cell. The study's processing was this. Because only junctional sequences without quality scores were contained in the immunoSEQ output, filtering matching that applied to full-length reads could not be performed. Sequences were annotated with PyIR, a Python wrapper for IgBLAST v1.9, and V/J genes and CDR3 were assigned using IMGT germline references. Reads were removed for weak V/J assignments (E-value above 1e-6), missing CDR3, stop codons, out-of-frame junctions, or ambiguous translated residues. V3J clonotypes were defined as sequences sharing an identical inferred V gene, J gene, and CDR3 amino acid sequence. To compute the percentage overlap between repertoires, the number of shared unique clonotypes was divided by the size of the smaller repertoire. Repertoire richness was assessed with RTK rarefaction, the Chao1 estimator, and Recon v2.1 estimates of unobserved clonotypes. Generation probabilities were computed with OLGA for all TCRbeta clonotypes obtained by the gDNA method from a handful of donors. TCRdb retrieved this table from immuneACCESS and kept in-frame rearrangements only. Not all clones are present; in checked studies, unresolved V genes account for under half, and no reason is known for the remainder. The V and J calls and clone size were taken over from that table, and D and trimming were inferred from the DNA. A total of under 650,000 clones appear in this sample, around 96% of them only once. The ten biggest clones cover about 0.054% of the sample.

Note on this clone: Its antigen is not yet known. The input lacks base qualities; no much larger clone sits a single base away.

This chain joins TRBV28 to TRBJ1-1; a tentative D call is TRBD1 (6 bases match). Sequencing was performed on naive CD4+ T cells sorted from blood. The cell subset or site label corresponds to: CD45RA+ positively selected. The source of this sequence is a woman aged 25 to 39 in good health. CDR3 region: CASSLQGTNTEAFF. The bases read TGTGCCAGCAGTTTACAGGGGACGAACACTGAAGCTTTCTTT.